The entry that follows covers one TCR beta chain sequence. The antigen remains unidentified. The table came from immunoSEQ multiplex PCR; TCRdb's copy has only in-frame clones and leaves some out. The table lists under 50,000 clones, approximately 88% of them singletons. This specimen belongs to a study of PD-1 blockade in mismatch repair-deficient tumors. The overall study: Patients had approximately 11 mismatch repair-deficient cancer types and were previously treated and progressing.

Between the trimmed V and J ends, which lost 4 bases and 2 bases, there was a span of 16 bases. The CDR3 consists of 16 residues. Germline CDR1 is SGHKS and CDR2 is YYEKEE (reference sequence). TCR sequencing covered a few patients who responded to pembrolizumab. Study conclusions and caveats: Tumor-resident clones, often undetectable pretreatment in blood, expanded then contracted after pembrolizumab.

This material consisted of PBMCs, taken roughly 40 weeks after starting pembrolizumab. The TCR comes from an adult with mismatch repair-deficient cancer. The chain couples TRBV5-5 to TRBJ2-4; D might be TRBD1 (5 bases). The CDR3 bases are TGTGCCAGCAGCCTCCTCCCAGGGCTTTCCAAAAACATTCAGTACTTC. It is translated as CASSLLPGLSKNIQYF.